This TCR beta chain was sequenced in a study of shared clonotypes between healthy human individuals. At the deep level, the assay was run. The data were produced by immunoSEQ multiplex PCR, yet TCRdb's version contains in-frame clones alone and is incomplete. The table has about 490,000 clones, roughly 80% seen once. The CDR3 is 13 amino acids. Trimming pared 4 bases from V and 5 bases from J, leaving 12 bases between. Germline CDR1 and CDR2: LNHDA and SQIVND (reference sequence). Only Caucasian adults living in Nashville, Tennessee made up the donor group. Genomic DNA for unsorted samples, which was extracted with the QIAamp DNA Blood Mini kit, came from 81 million or so PBMCs.

This rearrangement joins TRBV19 to TRBJ2-7; TRBD1 might be the D (5 bases). The sequence was obtained from a woman between 35 and 50 years old in good health. Some clones in this sample may be carry-over from other donors' samples. Input material: PBMCs. The DNA for the CDR3 is TGTGCCAGTAGTAGGGGCCGGTTGGACGAGCAGTACTTC. It codes for CASSRGRLDEQYF.